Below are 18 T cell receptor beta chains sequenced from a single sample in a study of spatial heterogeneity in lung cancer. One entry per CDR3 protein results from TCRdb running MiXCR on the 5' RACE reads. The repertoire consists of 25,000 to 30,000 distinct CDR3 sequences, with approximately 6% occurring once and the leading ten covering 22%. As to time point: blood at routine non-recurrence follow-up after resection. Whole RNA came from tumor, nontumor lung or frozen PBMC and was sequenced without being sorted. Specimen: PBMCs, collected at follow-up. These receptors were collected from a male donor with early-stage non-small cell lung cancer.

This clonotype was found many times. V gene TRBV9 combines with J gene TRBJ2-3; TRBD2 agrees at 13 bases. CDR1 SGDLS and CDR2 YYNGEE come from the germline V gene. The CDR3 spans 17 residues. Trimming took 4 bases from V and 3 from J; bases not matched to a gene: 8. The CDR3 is CASSPTSGRAGTDTQYF. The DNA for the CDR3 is TGTGCCAGCAGCCCCACTAGCGGGAGGGCCGGGACAGATACGCAGTATTTT.

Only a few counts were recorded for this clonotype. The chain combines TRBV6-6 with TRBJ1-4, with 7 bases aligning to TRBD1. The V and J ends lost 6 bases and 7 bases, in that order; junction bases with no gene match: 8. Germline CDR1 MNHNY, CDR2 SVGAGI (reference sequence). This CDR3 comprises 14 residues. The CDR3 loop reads CASSPTGQGEKLFF. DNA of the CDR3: TGTGCCAGCAGCCCGACAGGGCAGGGTGAAAAACTGTTTTTT.

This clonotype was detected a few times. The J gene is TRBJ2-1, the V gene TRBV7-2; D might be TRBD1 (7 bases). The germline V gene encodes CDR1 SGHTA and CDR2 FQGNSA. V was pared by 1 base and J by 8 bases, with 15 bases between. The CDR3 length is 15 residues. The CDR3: CASSLGQGGIYEQFF. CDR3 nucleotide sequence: TGTGCCAGCAGCTTAGGGCAGGGGGGCATTTATGAGCAGTTCTTC.

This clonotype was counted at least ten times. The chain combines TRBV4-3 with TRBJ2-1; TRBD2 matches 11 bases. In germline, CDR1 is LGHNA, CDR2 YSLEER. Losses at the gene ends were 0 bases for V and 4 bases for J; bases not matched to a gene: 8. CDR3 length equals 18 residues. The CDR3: CASSQDLGLAAEYNEQFF. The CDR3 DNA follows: TGCGCCAGCAGCCAAGATCTGGGACTAGCGGCTGAATACAATGAGCAGTTCTTC.

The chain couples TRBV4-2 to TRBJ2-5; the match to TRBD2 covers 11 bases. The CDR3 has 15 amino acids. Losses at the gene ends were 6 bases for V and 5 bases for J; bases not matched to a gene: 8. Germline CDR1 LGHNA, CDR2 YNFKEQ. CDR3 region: CASRHSGGAQETQYF. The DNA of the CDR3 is TGTGCCAGCAGACATAGCGGGGGGGCCCAGGAGACCCAGTACTTC.

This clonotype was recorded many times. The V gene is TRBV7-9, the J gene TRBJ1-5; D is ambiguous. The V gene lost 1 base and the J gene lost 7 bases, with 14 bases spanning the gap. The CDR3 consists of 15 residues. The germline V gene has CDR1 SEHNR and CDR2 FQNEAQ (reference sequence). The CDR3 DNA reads TGTGCCAGCAGCTTAGGGTCACAGTCATTCCAGCCCCAGCATTTT. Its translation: CASSLGSQSFQPQHF.

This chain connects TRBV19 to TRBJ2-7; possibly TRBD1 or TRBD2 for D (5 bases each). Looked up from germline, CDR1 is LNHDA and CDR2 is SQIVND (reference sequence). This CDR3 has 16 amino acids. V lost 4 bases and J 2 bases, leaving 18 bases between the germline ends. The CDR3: CASSTYPRDGTYEQYF. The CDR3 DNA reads TGTGCCAGTAGTACCTACCCTCGGGACGGAACCTACGAGCAGTACTTC.

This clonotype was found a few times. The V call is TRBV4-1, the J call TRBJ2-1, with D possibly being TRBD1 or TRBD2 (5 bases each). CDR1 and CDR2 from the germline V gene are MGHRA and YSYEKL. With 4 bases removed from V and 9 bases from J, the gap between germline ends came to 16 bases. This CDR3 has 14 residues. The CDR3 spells CASSPGTPWGEQFF. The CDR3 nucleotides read TGCGCCAGCAGCCCAGGGACCCCCTGGGGTGAGCAGTTCTTC.

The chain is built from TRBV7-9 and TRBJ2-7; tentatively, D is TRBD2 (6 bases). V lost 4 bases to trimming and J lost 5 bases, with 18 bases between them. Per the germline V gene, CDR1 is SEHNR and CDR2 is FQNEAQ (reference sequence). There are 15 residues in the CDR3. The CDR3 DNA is TGTGCCAGCAGCTACGAACCCCTGGGGAGGAACGAGCAGTACTTC. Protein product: CASSYEPLGRNEQYF.

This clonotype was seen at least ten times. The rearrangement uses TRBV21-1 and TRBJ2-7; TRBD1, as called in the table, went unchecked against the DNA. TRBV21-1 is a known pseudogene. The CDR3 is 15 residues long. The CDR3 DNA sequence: TGTGCCAGCAGCAAAGACGACAGGGAGTCCTACGAGCAGTACTTC. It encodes CASSKDDRESYEQYF.

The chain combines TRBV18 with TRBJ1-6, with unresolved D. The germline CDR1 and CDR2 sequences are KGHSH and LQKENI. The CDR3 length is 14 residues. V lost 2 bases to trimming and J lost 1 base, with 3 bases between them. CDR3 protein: CASSPGSYNSPLHF. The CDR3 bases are TGTGCCAGCTCACCAGGTTCCTATAATTCACCCCTCCACTTT.

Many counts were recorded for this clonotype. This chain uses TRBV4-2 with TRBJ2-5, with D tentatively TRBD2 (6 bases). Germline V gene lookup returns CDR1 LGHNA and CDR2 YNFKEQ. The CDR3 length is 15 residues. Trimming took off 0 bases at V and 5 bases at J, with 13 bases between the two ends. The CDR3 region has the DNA TGTGCCAGCAGCCAAGAGGGACTGCCTACGGAGACCCAGTACTTC. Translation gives CASSQEGLPTETQYF.

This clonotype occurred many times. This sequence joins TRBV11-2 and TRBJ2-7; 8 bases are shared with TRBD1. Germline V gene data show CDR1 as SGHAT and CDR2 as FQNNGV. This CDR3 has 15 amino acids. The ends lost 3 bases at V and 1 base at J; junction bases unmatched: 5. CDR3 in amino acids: CASSFGGTGSYEQYV. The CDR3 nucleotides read TGTGCCAGCAGCTTTGGCGGGACAGGTTCCTACGAGCAGTACGTC.

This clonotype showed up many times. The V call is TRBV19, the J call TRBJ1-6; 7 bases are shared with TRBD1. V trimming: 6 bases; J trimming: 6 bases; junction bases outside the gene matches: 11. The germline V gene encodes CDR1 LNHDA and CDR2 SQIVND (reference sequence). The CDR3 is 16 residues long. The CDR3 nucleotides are TGTGCCAGTAGAAAACCGGGACAGACTTTTAATTCACCCCTCCACTTT. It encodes CASRKPGQTFNSPLHF.

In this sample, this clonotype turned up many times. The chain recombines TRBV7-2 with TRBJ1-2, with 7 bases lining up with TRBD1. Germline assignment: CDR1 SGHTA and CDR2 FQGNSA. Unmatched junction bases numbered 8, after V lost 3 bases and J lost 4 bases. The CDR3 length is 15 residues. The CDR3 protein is CASSLKQGRGYGYTF. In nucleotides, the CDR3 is TGTGCCAGCAGCTTGAAACAGGGGCGAGGCTATGGCTACACCTTC.

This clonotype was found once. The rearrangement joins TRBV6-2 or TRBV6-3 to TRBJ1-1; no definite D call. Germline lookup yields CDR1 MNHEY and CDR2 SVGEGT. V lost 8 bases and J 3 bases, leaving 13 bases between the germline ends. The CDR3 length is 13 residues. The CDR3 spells CASGIDTYTEAFF. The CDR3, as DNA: TGTGCCAGCGGGATTGACACTTACACTGAAGCTTTCTTT.

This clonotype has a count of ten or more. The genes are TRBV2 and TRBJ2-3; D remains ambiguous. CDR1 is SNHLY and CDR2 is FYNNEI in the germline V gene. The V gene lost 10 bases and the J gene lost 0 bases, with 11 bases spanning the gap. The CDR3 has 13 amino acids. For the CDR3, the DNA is TGTGCCACCACAGAATCTAGCACAGATACGCAGTATTTT. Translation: CATTESSTDTQYF.

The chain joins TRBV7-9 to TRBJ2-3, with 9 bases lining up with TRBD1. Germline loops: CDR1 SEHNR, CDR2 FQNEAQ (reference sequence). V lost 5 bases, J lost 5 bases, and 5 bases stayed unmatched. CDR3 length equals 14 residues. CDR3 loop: CASSIGQGRDTQYF. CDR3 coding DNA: TGTGCCAGCAGCATAGGACAGGGGAGAGATACGCAGTATTTT.